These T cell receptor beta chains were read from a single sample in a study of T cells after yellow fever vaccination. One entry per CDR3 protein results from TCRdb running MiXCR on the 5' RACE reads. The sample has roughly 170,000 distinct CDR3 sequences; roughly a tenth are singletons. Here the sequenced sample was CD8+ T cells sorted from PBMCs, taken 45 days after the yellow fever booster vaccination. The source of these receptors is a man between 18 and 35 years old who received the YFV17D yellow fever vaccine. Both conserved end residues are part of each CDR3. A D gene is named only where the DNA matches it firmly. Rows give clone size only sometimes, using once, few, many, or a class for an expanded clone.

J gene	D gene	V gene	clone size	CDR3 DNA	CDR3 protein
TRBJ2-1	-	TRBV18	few	TGTGCCAGCTTAGATAGCTCCTACAATGAGCAGTTCTTC	CASLDSSYNEQFF
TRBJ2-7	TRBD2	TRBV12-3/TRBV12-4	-	TGTGCCAGCAGTGGGACTAGCGGGACCTACGAGCAGTACTTC	CASSGTSGTYEQYF
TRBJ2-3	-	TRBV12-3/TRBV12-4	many	TGTGCCAGCAGTTTACTGGGGGGCTCTGGCACAGATACGCAGTATTTT	CASSLLGGSGTDTQYF
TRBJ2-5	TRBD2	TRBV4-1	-	TGCGCCAGCAGCCCAAGGCTAGCGGGGGGGCATGGGGAGACCCAGTACTTC	CASSPRLAGGHGETQYF
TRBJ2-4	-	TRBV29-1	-	TGCAGCGCCGAGGATGGGGCCAAAAACATTCAGTACTTC	CSAEDGAKNIQYF
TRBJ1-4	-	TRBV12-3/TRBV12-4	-	TGTGCCAACAGTTTGGGGACGGGTAAAAAACTGTTTTTT	CANSLGTGKKLFF
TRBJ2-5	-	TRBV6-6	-	TGTGCCAGCATTGTTTCGGGGACCCGCCGAGAGACCCAGTACTTC	CASIVSGTRRETQYF
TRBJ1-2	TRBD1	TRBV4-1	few	TGCGCCAGCAGCCTTGACAGGGGGAACTACACCTTC	CASSLDRGNYTF
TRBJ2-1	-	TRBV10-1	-	TGCGCCAGCAGTGAGAGGTTCGGGCGGACAAGCTCCTACAATGAGCAGTTCTTC	CASSERFGRTSSYNEQFF
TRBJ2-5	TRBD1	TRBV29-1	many	TGCAGCGTTGAATTCACAGGGGGCGGAGAGACCCAGTACTTC	CSVEFTGGGETQYF
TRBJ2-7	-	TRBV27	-	TGTGCCAGCAGTTTATCGATACGAGCCTCCTACGAGCAGTACTTC	CASSLSIRASYEQYF